This TCR beta chain was recorded in a study of cytomegalovirus exposure and HLA in healthy donors. Overall study findings and caveats: According to a later analysis, donors in an Asian-associated ancestry cluster reportedly had fewer N-insertions than the roughly 670-donor mean.

PCR amplification relied on 60 Vbeta primers (plus 13 Jbeta primers). Repertoires were generated with immunoSEQ multiplex PCR, while TCRdb's copy carries only in-frame clones and drops some. The sample gives about 120,000 clones, more than 60% of which show up once; about 2.5% is in the top ten. The CDR3 is 14 residues long. Germline-derived CDR1 and CDR2 are SNHLY and FYNNEI. Trimming took 4 bases from V and 4 from J; bases not matched to a gene: 3. Concerning this clone itself: Its specificity is not known.

Specimen: PBMCs. The receptor comes from a middle-aged woman in good health and CMV-seropositive. The chain recombines TRBV2 with TRBJ1-1, with 10 bases that match TRBD1. The CDR3 protein is CASSVGQGPTEAFF. DNA of the CDR3: TGTGCCAGCAGTGTGGGACAGGGGCCCACTGAAGCTTTCTTT.